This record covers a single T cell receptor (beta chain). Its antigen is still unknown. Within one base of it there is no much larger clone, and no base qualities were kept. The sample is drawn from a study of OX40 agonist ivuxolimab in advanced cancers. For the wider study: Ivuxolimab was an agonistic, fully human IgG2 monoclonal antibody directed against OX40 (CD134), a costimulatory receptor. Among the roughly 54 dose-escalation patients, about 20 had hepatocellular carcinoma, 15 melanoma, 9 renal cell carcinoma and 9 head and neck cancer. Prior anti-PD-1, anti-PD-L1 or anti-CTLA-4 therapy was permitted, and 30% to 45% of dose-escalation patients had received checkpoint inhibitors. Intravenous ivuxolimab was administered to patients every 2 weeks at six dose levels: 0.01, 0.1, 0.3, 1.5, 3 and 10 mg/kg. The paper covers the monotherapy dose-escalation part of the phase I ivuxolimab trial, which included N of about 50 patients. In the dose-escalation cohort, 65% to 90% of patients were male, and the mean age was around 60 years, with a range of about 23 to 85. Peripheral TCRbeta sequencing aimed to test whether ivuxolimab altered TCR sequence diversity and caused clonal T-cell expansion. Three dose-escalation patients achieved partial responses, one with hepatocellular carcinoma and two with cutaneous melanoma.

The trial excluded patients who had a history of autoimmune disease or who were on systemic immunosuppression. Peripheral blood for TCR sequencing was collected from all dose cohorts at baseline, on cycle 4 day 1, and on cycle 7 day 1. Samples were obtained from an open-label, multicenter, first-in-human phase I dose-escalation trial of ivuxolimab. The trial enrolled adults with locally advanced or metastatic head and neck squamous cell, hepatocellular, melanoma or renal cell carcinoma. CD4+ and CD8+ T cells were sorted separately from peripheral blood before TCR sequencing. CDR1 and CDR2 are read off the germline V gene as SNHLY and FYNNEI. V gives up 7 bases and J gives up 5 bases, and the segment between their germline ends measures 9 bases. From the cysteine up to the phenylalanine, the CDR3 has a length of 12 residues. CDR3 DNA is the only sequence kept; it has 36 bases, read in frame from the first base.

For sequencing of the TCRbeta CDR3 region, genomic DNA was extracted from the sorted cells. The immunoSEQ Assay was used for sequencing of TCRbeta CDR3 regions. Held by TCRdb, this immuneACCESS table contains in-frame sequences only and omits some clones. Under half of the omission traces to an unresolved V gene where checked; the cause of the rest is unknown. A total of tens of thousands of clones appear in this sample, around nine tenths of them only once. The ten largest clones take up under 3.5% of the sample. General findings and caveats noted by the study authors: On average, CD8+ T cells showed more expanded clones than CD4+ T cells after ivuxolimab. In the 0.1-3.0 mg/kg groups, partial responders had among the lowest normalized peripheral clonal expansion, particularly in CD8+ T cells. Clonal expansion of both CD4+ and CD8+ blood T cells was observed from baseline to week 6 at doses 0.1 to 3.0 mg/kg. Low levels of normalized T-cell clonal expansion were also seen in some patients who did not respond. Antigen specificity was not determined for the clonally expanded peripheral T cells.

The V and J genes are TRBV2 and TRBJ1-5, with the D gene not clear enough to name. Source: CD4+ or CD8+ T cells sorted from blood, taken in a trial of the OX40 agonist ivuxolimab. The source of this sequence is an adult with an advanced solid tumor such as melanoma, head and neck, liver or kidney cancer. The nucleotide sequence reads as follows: TGTGCCAGCAAGGGCGCGGATCAGCCCCAGCATTTT. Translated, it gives CASKGADQPQHF.